This record concerns one T cell receptor (beta chain) sequence. Its antigen is not known. The data stem from a study of blood T cells in healthy people across ages. Points from the study as a whole: Unknown CMV status may confound age-related changes in expanded clones.

Germline lookup yields CDR1 MNHEY and CDR2 SVGEGT. The CDR3 runs 16 residues. The trim removed 6 bases at V and 0 bases at J, leaving 8 bases unmatched. The second PCR ran about 6 to 11 cycles with a sample-barcoded 5' primer and J-beta primers. TCRdb redid the calling of the 5' RACE reads with MiXCR, one entry per CDR3 protein. The sample comprises around 1.5 million distinct CDR3 sequences, approximately 59% of which are singletons, and 6.5% to 8.5% rests with the top ten. The receptor's source is a young man in good health. V and J are TRBV6-2 or TRBV6-3 and TRBJ1-2, with TRBD1 matching 9 bases. The sequenced sample was blood. The CDR3 here is CASSTRDREPNYGYTF. For the CDR3, the DNA is TGTGCCAGCAGCACACGGGACAGGGAGCCTAACTATGGCTACACCTTC.